The table lists the clone carrying this T cell receptor beta chain with a count of one. The data originate from a study of OX40 agonist ivuxolimab in advanced cancers. Background on the study: Partial responses were achieved by three patients, of whom one had hepatocellular carcinoma and two had cutaneous melanoma.

Germline CDR1 SGHVS, CDR2 FQNEAQ. Trimming stripped 5 bases from V and 1 base from J, with 12 bases between. The CDR3 loop spans 15 amino acids. The method was immunoSEQ multiplex PCR; TCRdb's version includes in-frame clones alone and lacks a portion of them. The table records more than 80,000 clones, over 75% of them present only once. This sequence joins TRBV7-8 and TRBJ1-5; D perhaps matches TRBD1 (5 bases). Sequencing used CD4+ or CD8+ T cells sorted from blood, obtained in a trial of the OX40 agonist ivuxolimab. The TCR comes from an adult with an advanced solid tumor such as melanoma, head and neck, liver or kidney cancer. The CDR3 DNA is TGTGCCAGCAGCAAACGGGGGAGCAGCAATCAGCCCCAGCATTTT. It is translated as CASSKRGSSNQPQHF.